What follows are 9 T cell receptor beta chains derived from one specimen sequenced in a study of low-dose radiotherapy and immunotherapy resistance in tumors. The time point was: before trial treatment. Primers used for first-strand cDNA, a TRAV- and TRBV-specific set, covered both alpha and beta chains. The PCR that amplified TCRs ran for 15 to 25 cycles, relying on a constant-region primer and a V-primer adapter. TCRdb independently ran MiXCR on the reads; one entry per CDR3 protein. The sample yields tens of thousands of distinct CDR3 sequences, 9.4% seen once. This specimen was PBMCs, taken before treatment. These receptors were collected from a male donor with prostate cancer.

Note on this clonotype: A far larger clone is just one base off, so this is likely a read error. The CDR3 loop is CASSWGDRDYNEQFF. The CDR3 DNA sequence: TGTGCCAGCAGCTGGGGGGACAGGGACTACAATGAGCAGTTCTTC. V usage is TRBV5-4 and J usage is TRBJ2-1, with TRBD1 matching over 9 bases. CDR3 length equals 15 residues. V gave up 3 bases and J gave up 3 bases; unmatched junction bases: 4. Looked up from germline, CDR1 is SGHNT and CDR2 is YYREEE (reference sequence). Complete variable domain (other parts from reference TRBV5-4 and TRBJ2-1): ETGVTQSPTHLIKTRGQQVTLRCSSQSGHNTVSWYQQALGQGPQFIFQYYREEENGRGNFPPRFSGLQFPNYSSELNVNALELDDSALYLCASSWGDRDYNEQFFGPGTRLTVL.

Many counts were recorded for this clonotype. V is TRBV20-1 and J is TRBJ1-6; D possibly corresponds to TRBD1 (5 bases). V dropped 5 bases and J dropped 10 bases, with 15 bases sitting between them. There are 13 residues in the CDR3. Germline V gene data show CDR1 as DFQATT and CDR2 as SNEGSKA (reference sequence). The CDR3 coding sequence is TGCAGTGCTGCGACCCAGGAGGGGTCACCCCTCCACTTT. Its translation: CSAATQEGSPLHF.

This clonotype was recorded many times. The chain links TRBV6-5 to TRBJ2-7; 14 bases agree with TRBD2. Losses at the gene ends were 5 bases for V and 4 bases for J; bases not matched to a gene: 7. The length of the CDR3 is 16 residues. Germline values: CDR1 MNHEY, CDR2 SVGAGI. DNA for the CDR3: TGTGCCAGCAGTCCGGGACTAGCGGGAGCCAGATACGAGCAGTACTTC. Its protein product is CASSPGLAGARYEQYF.

The sample holds many counts of this clonotype. The CDR3 coding sequence is TGTGCCAGCAGCAAACTCCGCGAGCAGTACTTC. Protein product: CASSKLREQYF. The genes are TRBV7-9 and TRBJ2-7; D is undetermined. Germline CDR1 reads SEHNR; CDR2 reads FQNEAQ (reference sequence). The CDR3 sequence is 11 residues long. The V gene lost 5 bases and the J gene lost 6 bases, with 8 bases spanning the gap. Full variable domain (outside the CDR3, taken from reference TRBV7-9 and TRBJ2-7): DTGVSQNPRHKITKRGQNVTFRCDPISEHNRLYWYRQTLGQGPEFLTYFQNEAQLEKSRLLSDRFSAERPKGSFSTLEIQRTEQGDSAMYLCASSKLREQYFGPGTRLTVT.

This clonotype came up many times. The gene calls are TRBV6-2 or TRBV6-3 and TRBJ2-1; TRBD2 agrees at 14 bases. CDR1 and CDR2 (germline): MNHEY, SVGEGT. V trimming: 8 bases; J trimming: 8 bases; junction bases outside the gene matches: 11. This CDR3 is 16 amino acids long. DNA for the CDR3: TGTGCCAGCCGCCCAGGGACTAGCGGGAGCTGGCATGAGCAGTTCTTC. Its translation: CASRPGTSGSWHEQFF.

This clonotype has a count of ten or more. V gene TRBV3-1 combines with J gene TRBJ2-1, with 13 bases identical to TRBD2. The length of the CDR3 is 15 residues. Germline CDR1 is LGHDT and CDR2 is YNNKEL (reference sequence). V gave up 5 bases and J gave up 7 bases; unmatched junction bases: 5. The CDR3 sequence is CASSMTSGRRNEQFF. The DNA for the CDR3 is TGTGCCAGCAGCATGACTAGCGGGAGGAGGAATGAGCAGTTCTTC.

This clonotype occurred a few times. The chain's CDR3 is CASSQVGSTDTQYF. Written as DNA, the CDR3 is TGCGCCAGCAGCCAAGTCGGGAGCACAGATACGCAGTATTTT. The V gene is TRBV4-3, the J gene TRBJ2-3; no reliable D call. Per germline, CDR1 LGHNA and CDR2 YSLEER. Deletions cut 1 base from V and 0 bases from J, with 5 bases between. The CDR3 consists of 14 residues.

This clonotype was observed at least ten times. The gene calls are TRBV7-2 and TRBJ1-6; D not resolved. CDR1 and CDR2 from the germline V gene are SGHTA and FQGNSA. V was cut by 2 bases and J by 9 bases, with 5 bases left in between. The CDR3 has 12 residues. CDR3 sequence reads: CASSLLGSPLHF. In DNA form, the CDR3 reads TGTGCCAGCAGCTTACTAGGTTCACCCCTCCACTTT.

This clonotype was picked up many times. The chain is built from TRBV6-2 or TRBV6-3 and TRBJ1-1; D perhaps matches TRBD1 (5 bases). The CDR3 covers 15 residues. The germline V gene encodes CDR1 MNHEY and CDR2 SVGEGT. Between the trimmed V and J ends, which lost 5 bases and 0 bases, there was a span of 13 bases. The CDR3 protein is CASSPRQYMNTEAFF. CDR3 sequence (DNA): TGTGCCAGCAGTCCTCGACAGTACATGAACACTGAAGCTTTCTTT.